The clone carrying this T cell receptor beta chain showed up many times. Its antigen is not identified. From the 5' RACE reads, TCRdb called clonotypes with MiXCR, one entry per CDR3 protein. The table records some 29,000 distinct CDR3 sequences, under 6% of them present only once. V trimming: 4 bases; J trimming: 3 bases; junction bases outside the gene matches: 2. This CDR3 has 14 residues. This specimen belongs to a study of T cells after yellow fever vaccination. Whole-study findings and limits: After the booster, 96% of CD4 and approximately 90% of CD8 primary-response clones were re-detected. The secondary response peaked faster, at day 5 versus 15, but was weaker. There was a small share of clonotypes that showed up in both the CD4 and CD8 compartments.

Sequencing used CD8+ T cells sorted from PBMCs, obtained 10 days after the yellow fever booster vaccination. The clonotype was recovered from a young man who received the YFV17D yellow fever vaccine. The V and J genes are TRBV12-3 or TRBV12-4 and TRBJ2-2; 7 bases map to TRBD1. The CDR3 protein is CASSYRGDTGELFF. For the CDR3, the DNA is TGTGCCAGCAGTTACAGGGGCGACACCGGGGAGCTGTTTTTT.